Following are 17 T cell receptor beta chains from one sample sequenced in a study of T cells after yellow fever vaccination. TCRdb re-called the 5' RACE reads with MiXCR, one entry per CDR3 protein. This table has approximately 250,000 distinct CDR3 sequences, roughly 5% appearing once. The sequences come from CD4+ T cells sorted from PBMCs, collected on the day of the yellow fever booster vaccination. The receptors come from a man between 18 and 29 years old who received the YFV17D yellow fever vaccine.

This clonotype was picked up a small number of times. This rearrangement joins TRBV18 to TRBJ1-2; tentative D call: TRBD1 (5 bases). This CDR3 is built from 15 residues. V dropped 1 base and J dropped 1 base, with 10 bases sitting between them. The germline gives CDR1 KGHSH, CDR2 LQKENI. CDR3 DNA: TGTGCCAGCTCACCACTCGACAGAAGTAACTATGGCTACACCTTC. This sequence encodes CASSPLDRSNYGYTF.

Many counts were recorded for this clonotype. J is TRBJ2-2 and V is TRBV12-3 or TRBV12-4; 7 bases are shared with TRBD2. V trimming: 1 base; J trimming: 0 bases; junction bases outside the gene matches: 2. The CDR3 is made up of 16 amino acids. CDR3 in amino acids: CASSLGLAANTGELFF. CDR3 sequence (DNA): TGTGCCAGCAGTTTAGGACTAGCTGCGAACACCGGGGAGCTGTTTTTT.

The V call is TRBV7-6, the J call TRBJ2-3, with D possibly being TRBD1 or TRBD2 (5 bases each). Per the germline V gene, CDR1 is SGHVS and CDR2 is FNYEAQ. The CDR3 is 16 amino acids. The V end lost 2 bases, the J end lost 4 bases, and 16 bases lay between the germline ends. CDR3 protein: CASSLTGGTAPDTQYF. The CDR3 coding sequence is TGTGCCAGCAGCTTAACGGGTGGGACCGCGCCAGATACGCAGTATTTT. The full variable domain, rest sourced from reference TRBV7-6 and TRBJ2-3, is GAGVSQSPRYKVTKRGQDVALRCDPISGHVSLYWYRQALGQGPEFLTYFNYEAQQDKSGLPNDRFSAERPEGSISTLTIQRTEQRDSAMYRCASSLTGGTAPDTQYFGPGTRLTVL.

This clonotype was picked up a small number of times. The chain uses TRBV7-9 and TRBJ2-7; possibly TRBD1 for D (6 bases). Per germline, CDR1 SEHNR and CDR2 FQNEAQ (reference sequence). This CDR3 is 13 amino acids long. The V end lost 5 bases, the J end lost 4 bases, and 12 bases lay between the germline ends. The CDR3 DNA reads as TGTGCCAGCAGCCTTGACAGGCTGTACGAGCAGTACGTC. This sequence encodes CASSLDRLYEQYV.

This clonotype was detected ten times or more. The chain has TRBV20-1 and TRBJ2-3; 9 positions match TRBD1. In germline, CDR1 is DFQATT, CDR2 SNEGSKA (reference sequence). The CDR3 is 15 amino acids. V shed 0 bases and J 1 base; nucleotides not matched to a gene: 2. CDR3 coding DNA: TGCAGTGCTAGAGATAGGACAGGGGGCACAGATACGCAGTATTTT. It is translated as CSARDRTGGTDTQYF.

This clonotype was found many times. The CDR3 DNA is TGTGCCAGCAGCTTCCAGAGCTCCTACGAGCAGTACTTC. Its protein product is CASSFQSSYEQYF. The V and J genes are TRBV7-2 and TRBJ2-7; D gene uncertain. Per germline, CDR1 SGHTA and CDR2 FQGNSA. The V gene lost 3 bases and the J gene lost 0 bases, with 6 bases spanning the gap. The CDR3 sequence is 13 residues long.

This clonotype has a handful of counts. The chain links TRBV7-2 to TRBJ2-6; TRBD1 agrees at 10 bases. Germline V gives CDR1 SGHTA, CDR2 FQGNSA. After removal of 3 bases from V and 2 bases from J, the junction contained 4 bases not matched to a gene. CDR3 length equals 17 residues. Written as DNA, the CDR3 is TGTGCCAGCAGCTTGACAGGGGGCGCCACTGGGGCCAACGTCCTGACTTTC. This translates into CASSLTGGATGANVLTF.

The sample holds a few counts of this clonotype. V is TRBV20-1 and J is TRBJ1-2; D might be TRBD1 (5 bases). V was trimmed by 0 bases and J by 6 bases, leaving 11 bases between them. The CDR3 contains 13 residues. CDR1 and CDR2 (germline): DFQATT, SNEGSKA (reference sequence). In nucleotides, the CDR3 is TGCAGTGCTAGAGAATCGGGACGACATGGCTACACCTTC. Encoded protein: CSARESGRHGYTF.

The sample holds a few counts of this clonotype. This chain joins TRBV6-1 and TRBJ1-5, with unresolved D. Germline V gene sequence: CDR1 MNHNS, CDR2 SASEGT. The V end lost 8 bases, the J end lost 4 bases, and 15 bases lay between the germline ends. This CDR3 has 14 amino acids. For the CDR3, the DNA is TGTGCCAGCGAGCAGGAGGCCTTAAATCAGCCCCAGCATTTT. Its translation is CASEQEALNQPQHF.

This clonotype was observed at least ten times. The chain employs TRBV20-1 and TRBJ1-2; D not resolved. There are 13 residues in the CDR3. The germline V and J ends were trimmed by 6 bases and 4 bases, with 15 bases remaining between them. CDR1 DFQATT and CDR2 SNEGSKA come from the germline V gene (reference sequence). The CDR3 spells CSAPPLAIYGYTF. CDR3 DNA sequence: TGCAGTGCCCCCCCCCTGGCTATCTATGGCTACACCTTC.

V gene TRBV11-2 combines with J gene TRBJ1-6; D perhaps matches TRBD1 (5 bases). Germline V gene sequence: CDR1 SGHAT, CDR2 FQNNGV. The V gene lost 7 bases and the J gene lost 13 bases, with 11 bases spanning the gap. CDR3 length: 11 residues. The CDR3 DNA reads as TGTGCCAGCACCTCGGGGGGTCCCCTCCACTTT. This encodes CASTSGGPLHF. Full variable domain (remainder filled in from reference TRBV11-2 and TRBJ1-6): EAGVAQSPRYKIIEKRQSVAFWCNPISGHATLYWYQQILGQGPKLLIQFQNNGVVDDSQLPKDRFSAERLKGVDSTLKIQPAKLEDSAVYLCASTSGGPLHFGNGTRLTVT.

The table lists this clonotype with many counts. The chain uses TRBV5-1 and TRBJ2-7; D is possibly TRBD1 or TRBD2 (5 bases each). V dropped 4 bases and J dropped 4 bases, with 18 bases sitting between them. The CDR3 sequence is 15 residues long. Germline V gene data show CDR1 as SGHRS and CDR2 as YFSETQ. The CDR3 sequence is CASSRTGTERYEQYF. The CDR3 DNA reads TGCGCCAGCAGCCGCACTGGGACGGAGAGGTACGAGCAGTACTTC. Together with reference TRBV5-1 and TRBJ2-7, the CDR3 gives the full variable domain: KAGVTQTPRYLIKTRGQQVTLSCSPISGHRSVSWYQQTPGQGLQFLFEYFSETQRNKGNFPGRFSGRQFSNSRSEMNVSTLELGDSALYLCASSRTGTERYEQYFGPGTRLTVT.

This clonotype was counted at least ten times. V gene TRBV15 combines with J gene TRBJ2-6; D could derive from TRBD1 or TRBD2 (5 bases each). Per germline, CDR1 LNHNV and CDR2 YYDKDF (reference sequence). V was pared by 4 bases and J by 0 bases, with 7 bases between. This CDR3 has 15 residues. CDR3 nucleotide sequence: TGTGCCACCAGCACGAGGGGCTCTGGGGCCAACGTCCTGACTTTC. This gives the protein CATSTRGSGANVLTF.

This chain connects TRBV4-3 to TRBJ2-1; D uncertain. The length of the CDR3 is 13 residues. Germline V gives CDR1 LGHNA, CDR2 YSLEER. V was pared by 0 bases and J by 12 bases, with 12 bases between. CDR3 sequence: CASSQDGRSSQFF. The DNA of the CDR3 is TGCGCCAGCAGCCAAGACGGGCGTTCCTCGCAGTTCTTC.

This clonotype was seen ten or more times. This sequence joins TRBV27 and TRBJ2-6; D is unresolved. Per the germline V gene, CDR1 is MNHEY and CDR2 is SMNVEV (reference sequence). V was clipped by 6 bases and J by 2 bases, with 11 bases between them. CDR3 length: 15 amino acids. CDR3 loop: CASSHYTTGANVLTF. CDR3 DNA sequence: TGTGCCAGCAGCCATTACACTACTGGGGCCAACGTCCTGACTTTC.

In this sample, this clonotype turned up a few times. This chain's CDR3 is CAWSVRGGMNYEQYF. CDR3 sequence (DNA): TGTGCCTGGAGTGTACGGGGAGGGATGAACTACGAGCAGTACTTC. The chain has TRBV30 and TRBJ2-7, with 7 bases matching TRBD2. Per germline, CDR1 GTSNPN and CDR2 SVGIG (reference sequence). The CDR3 is 15 residues long. V was clipped by 0 bases and J by 3 bases; unmatched bases: 8.

V and J are TRBV6-5 and TRBJ1-1; TRBD1 matches at 12 bases. The trim removed 4 bases at V and 6 bases at J, leaving 9 bases unmatched. The CDR3 has 16 amino acids. CDR1 and CDR2 from the germline V gene are MNHEY and SVGAGI. The CDR3 DNA reads as TGTGCCAGCAGTTTTCCGGGACAGGGGGCGCAGGCTGAAGCTTTCTTT. It translates to CASSFPGQGAQAEAFF.